This T cell receptor (beta chain) was sequenced in a study of blood T cell repertoires in COVID-19. Study information: COVID-19 samples from acute and convalescent phases originated in the United States, Italy and Spain.

Germline V gives CDR1 SGHNT, CDR2 YYREEE (reference sequence). Trimming stripped 0 bases from V and 1 base from J, with 11 bases between. The CDR3 contains 15 residues. Only one count was recorded for this clone. Authors' analysis steps: The assay estimated nucleated cells by amplifying reference gene primers. Assay: immunoSEQ multiplex PCR; the TCRdb copy retains only in-frame clones and omits some. The V and J calls and clone size were taken over from that table, and D and trimming were inferred from the DNA. There are under 400,000 clones in the sample; roughly 90% occur only once, and under 3% lies in the top ten. Seattle-derived patients entered the study during active infection and were followed longitudinally.

The chain combines TRBV5-4 with TRBJ2-7, with a tentative D call TRBD1 (6 bases). The material sequenced was peripheral blood. The receptor was derived from a woman in her 30s with COVID-19, enrolled during active disease. The CDR3 here is CASSLEQGVSYEQYF. The CDR3 nucleotides read TGTGCCAGCAGCTTGGAACAGGGTGTATCCTACGAGCAGTACTTC.